This T cell receptor (beta chain) was sequenced in a study of graft-versus-host responses after intestinal transplantation. Overall study context: Transplantation in recipients was multivisceral, liver-intestinal, or isolated intestinal. Whole-study findings and limits: Early after transplant, HvG declines were associated with peak levels of circulating GvH clones.

V lost 5 bases to trimming and J lost 12 bases; unmatched junction nucleotides: 9. CDR1 and CDR2 from the germline V gene are PRHDT and FYEKMQ (reference sequence). The CDR3 runs to 13 residues. On this clone itself: Its specificity is not known.

TCRdb's table, derived via immunoSEQ multiplex PCR, lists solely in-frame clones and lacks some. The sample carries over 85,000 clones, 85% to 95% recorded once. Source: unstimulated CD8+ T cells sorted from spleen or lymph node cells, taken before intestinal transplant. The sequence was obtained from a human donor who received an intestinal transplant. V and J are TRBV13 and TRBJ2-1, with 8 bases lining up with TRBD2. CDR3 DNA sequence: TGTGCCAGCAGCCCAGGGGTAGCGGGGTGGCAGTTCTTC. Translated: CASSPGVAGWQFF.